The 12 T cell receptor beta chains presented below share a single source sample, sequenced in a study of blood T cell repertoires in COVID-19. TCRdb's copy holds only in-frame clones and misses some; the assay was immunoSEQ multiplex PCR. The top ten hold 3.5% to 4.5% of the sample, which has 250,000 to 350,000 clones, around 90% seen once. Sequencing was performed on PBMCs or T cells enriched from blood (not recorded which). The receptors shown here come from a woman between 18 and 30 years old with acute COVID-19.

The chain couples TRBV7-9 to TRBJ1-2; D perhaps matches TRBD1 (5 bases). Germline V gives CDR1 SEHNR, CDR2 FQNEAQ (reference sequence). This CDR3 contains 16 residues. V lost 5 bases and J 7 bases, leaving 23 bases between the germline ends. CDR3 region: CASSPRVEGVGGGYTF. In nucleotides, the CDR3 is TGTGCCAGCAGCCCCCGGGTCGAAGGGGTGGGCGGTGGCTACACCTTC.

Only one count was recorded for this clone. The V and J genes are TRBV6-2 or TRBV6-3 and TRBJ2-1; 8 bases are a match to TRBD2. Losses at the gene ends were 5 bases for V and 6 bases for J; bases not matched to a gene: 9. This CDR3 is built from 15 residues. Germline V gives CDR1 MNHEY, CDR2 SVGEGT. CDR3 protein: CASSIPSGRGNEQFF. The CDR3 region has the DNA TGTGCCAGCAGTATCCCTAGCGGGCGGGGCAATGAGCAGTTCTTC.

This clone was seen a single time. This sequence joins TRBV7-3 and TRBJ2-1; D call uncertain. Germline V CDR1 and CDR2: SGHTA, FQGTGA. V lost 2 bases, J lost 5 bases, and 10 bases lay in between. The CDR3 consists of 14 residues. CDR3 nucleotides: TGTGCCAGCAGCTTATCCATCCCCCACAATGAGCAGTTCTTC. It encodes CASSLSIPHNEQFF.

The chain employs TRBV7-2 and TRBJ2-3; 9 nucleotides align to TRBD2. With 1 base clipped from V and 1 base from J, the junction kept 0 bases outside the gene matches. The CDR3 is 15 residues long. Germline V gives CDR1 SGHTA, CDR2 FQGNSA. The CDR3 spells CASSLGTSGTDTQYF. CDR3 sequence (DNA): TGTGCCAGCAGCTTAGGGACTAGCGGCACAGATACGCAGTATTTT.

The chain combines TRBV4-2 with TRBJ2-7; a weak D match, TRBD2 (5 bases). The V end was cut by 1 base, the J end by 1 base, with 8 bases between. Per germline, CDR1 LGHNA and CDR2 YNFKEQ. The CDR3 length is 14 residues. The CDR3 bases are TGTGCCAGCAGCCAAGCGTCGGGGTCCTACGAGCAGTACTTC. It encodes CASSQASGSYEQYF.

The chain links TRBV6-6 to TRBJ1-3; the D is unclear. Germline values: CDR1 MNHNY, CDR2 SVGAGI (reference sequence). This CDR3 region has 14 residues. Between the trimmed V and J ends, which lost 3 bases and 4 bases, there was a span of 10 bases. CDR3 loop: CASSYQVSGNTIYF. The CDR3 bases are TGTGCCAGCAGTTATCAGGTGTCCGGAAACACCATATATTTT.

This CDR3 reads CASSLNGRTTDTQYF. For the CDR3, the DNA is TGCGCCAGCAGCTTGAACGGGAGAACCACAGATACGCAGTATTTT. This chain joins TRBV5-1 and TRBJ2-3; D may be TRBD2 (6 bases). Germline V gene sequence: CDR1 SGHRS, CDR2 YFSETQ. Between the trimmed V and J ends, which lost 1 base and 2 bases, there was a span of 11 bases. This CDR3 has 15 amino acids.

CDR3 protein: CASSLNQESYGYTF. CDR3 sequence (DNA): TGTGCCAGCAGCCTAAACCAAGAGAGCTATGGCTACACCTTC. The gene calls are TRBV11-3 and TRBJ1-2; D not certain. Trimming shortened V by 5 bases and J by 4 bases, and 14 bases separated the two germline ends. In germline, CDR1 is SGHNT, CDR2 YENEEA. The CDR3 sequence is 14 residues long.

The CDR3 spells CASSVEGASGYNEQFF. The CDR3 coding sequence is TGTGCCAGCAGCGTAGAAGGGGCTAGCGGGTACAATGAGCAGTTCTTC. The chain combines TRBV9 with TRBJ2-1, with TRBD2 identical over 8 bases. The CDR3 length is 16 residues. Germline trimming cut 0 bases from V and 4 bases from J; bases unmatched to any gene: 6. The germline V gene has CDR1 SGDLS and CDR2 YYNGEE.

The chain links TRBV7-9 to TRBJ2-7; the match to TRBD2 covers 8 bases. Germline assignment: CDR1 SEHNR and CDR2 FQNEAQ (reference sequence). V was pared by 2 bases and J by 0 bases, with 9 bases of the junction left unmatched. CDR3 length: 17 amino acids. As DNA, the CDR3 is TGTGCCAGCAGCTTAACTCCGGGGGGGCCTAGCTCCTACGAGCAGTACTTC. The encoded protein is CASSLTPGGPSSYEQYF.

This chain links TRBV6-6 with TRBJ1-3; D gene unclear. This CDR3 contains 16 residues. Germline V gives CDR1 MNHNY, CDR2 SVGAGI (reference sequence). V gave up 2 bases and J gave up 0 bases, with 11 bases separating them. CDR3 bases: TGTGCCAGCAGTTACCTCTCTGCGGGCTCTGGAAACACCATATATTTT. This encodes CASSYLSAGSGNTIYF.

This chain links TRBV6-4 with TRBJ2-2; D is uncertain. Looked up from germline, CDR1 is MRHNA and CDR2 is SNTAGT. The CDR3 consists of 14 residues. The ends were cut back, 4 bases at V and 6 bases at J, with 12 bases in the middle. CDR3 sequence (DNA): TGTGCCAGCAGTGCACTCCCCGACTCCGGGGAGCTGTTTTTT. Translated, it gives CASSALPDSGELFF.